This passage covers 12 T cell receptor beta chains from one sample sequenced in a study of shared clonotypes between healthy human individuals. Method: immunoSEQ multiplex PCR; TCRdb's copy keeps in-frame clones and lacks some. The sample lists around 640,000 clones, around 96% occurring once. CD45RO-negative cells were positively selected for CCR7, leaving out terminally differentiated effector memory CD45RA+ cells. Sequencing used naive CD8+ T cells sorted from blood. The receptors stem from a woman aged 30 to 39 in good health.

V is TRBV13 and J is TRBJ2-1; tentatively, D is TRBD2 (6 bases). CDR1 PRHDT and CDR2 FYEKMQ come from the germline V gene (reference sequence). This CDR3 is built from 15 residues. The V end was cut by 5 bases, the J end by 9 bases, with 20 bases between. The CDR3 sequence is CASSTGADPRSEQFF. CDR3 nucleotide sequence: TGTGCCAGCAGCACGGGAGCGGATCCGCGCAGTGAGCAGTTCTTC.

V is TRBV4-1 and J is TRBJ2-7, with 7 nucleotides matching TRBD1. V shed 1 base and J 3 bases; nucleotides not matched to a gene: 6. CDR3 length: 15 amino acids. The V gene's germline CDR1 is MGHRA and CDR2 YSYEKL. The CDR3 DNA follows: TGCGCCAGCAGCCAAGGTTTGCAGGGGGTCTACGAGCAGTACTTC. Translating gives CASSQGLQGVYEQYF.

The V call is TRBV4-1, the J call TRBJ2-7; D may be TRBD1 or TRBD2 (6 bases each). Germline V gives CDR1 MGHRA, CDR2 YSYEKL. V was cut by 4 bases and J by 6 bases, with 22 bases left in between. CDR3 length: 16 residues. The CDR3: CASSPMAGRRGAEQYF. DNA for the CDR3: TGCGCCAGCAGCCCTATGGCGGGGAGAAGGGGGGCCGAGCAGTACTTC.

The chain is built from TRBV7-8 and TRBJ2-1, with D unclear. Per the germline V gene, CDR1 is SGHVS and CDR2 is FQNEAQ. V was trimmed by 6 bases and J by 0 bases, leaving 12 bases between them. This CDR3 spans 15 amino acids. CDR3 protein: CASRSPGASYNEQFF. The CDR3 nucleotides read TGTGCCAGCAGATCACCTGGAGCCTCCTACAATGAGCAGTTCTTC.

This clone was found once. This rearrangement joins TRBV28 to TRBJ2-2; 8 positions agree with TRBD2. Germline CDR1 reads MDHEN; CDR2 reads SYDVKM. CDR3 length: 17 amino acids. After removal of 5 bases from V and 6 bases from J, the junction contained 14 bases not matched to a gene. CDR3 sequence: CASSPVFPGGPSGELFF. The CDR3 DNA reads as TGTGCCAGCAGTCCAGTCTTCCCGGGAGGGCCCTCCGGGGAGCTGTTTTTT.

The chain has TRBV5-6 and TRBJ1-2; 8 nucleotides align to TRBD1. The CDR3 runs 14 residues. Germline V gives CDR1 SGHDT, CDR2 YYEEEE. J was trimmed by 8 bases and V by 0 bases; bases with no gene match: 6. CDR3 nucleotides: TGTGCCAGCAGCTTGGTAACGGACAGGGACGGCTACACCTTC. Its translation: CASSLVTDRDGYTF. Drawing the rest from reference TRBV5-6 and TRBJ1-2, the complete variable domain is DAGVTQSPTHLIKTRGQQVTLRCSPKSGHDTVSWYQQALGQGPQFIFQYYEEEERQRGNFPDRFSGHQFPNYSSELNVNALLLGDSALYLCASSLVTDRDGYTFGSGTRLTVV.

This chain joins TRBV4-1 and TRBJ1-5; D is undetermined. This CDR3 region has 16 residues. The germline V gene has CDR1 MGHRA and CDR2 YSYEKL. Deletions cut 0 bases from V and 1 base from J, with 10 bases between. The CDR3 DNA sequence: TGCGCCAGCAGCCAAGAAGGTGCTGGGAGCAATCAGCCCCAGCATTTT. It codes for CASSQEGAGSNQPQHF.

The genes are TRBV5-1 and TRBJ1-1; 7 bases are a match to TRBD1. Unmatched junction bases numbered 8, after V lost 4 bases and J lost 2 bases. CDR1 is SGHRS, CDR2 YFSETQ, per germline. The CDR3 consists of 15 residues. CDR3 DNA sequence: TGCGCCAGCAGCGCGGGGGACAGTCCAAACACTGAAGCTTTCTTT. This gives the protein CASSAGDSPNTEAFF.

The chain recombines TRBV11-2 with TRBJ2-7; 7 bases line up with TRBD1. Germline CDR1 SGHAT, CDR2 FQNNGV. The V segment lost 5 bases and the J segment 3 bases; nucleotides outside the gene matches: 4. The CDR3 is 13 amino acids. The CDR3 loop is CASSLDRVYEQYF. The CDR3 nucleotides read TGTGCCAGCAGCCTCGACAGGGTCTACGAGCAGTACTTC.

The V gene is TRBV5-4, the J gene TRBJ2-3, with D unclear. Trimming took off 2 bases at V and 0 bases at J, with 10 bases between the two ends. CDR1 is SGHNT and CDR2 is YYREEE in the germline V gene (reference sequence). The CDR3 spans 15 residues. The CDR3: CASSFEETSTDTQYF. The CDR3, as DNA: TGTGCCAGCAGCTTTGAGGAGACTAGCACAGATACGCAGTATTTT. The variable domain in full, with the rest retrieved from reference TRBV5-4 and TRBJ2-3, is ETGVTQSPTHLIKTRGQQVTLRCSSQSGHNTVSWYQQALGQGPQFIFQYYREEENGRGNFPPRFSGLQFPNYSSELNVNALELDDSALYLCASSFEETSTDTQYFGPGTRLTVL.

V is TRBV13 and J is TRBJ2-1; unclear D gene. V lost 4 bases and J lost 5, with 6 bases in between. This CDR3 is built from 12 residues. The V gene's germline CDR1 is PRHDT and CDR2 FYEKMQ (reference sequence). CDR3 nucleotide sequence: TGTGCCAGCAGCTCACATAACAATGAGCAGTTCTTC. Translating it yields CASSSHNNEQFF.

Comment on this clone: Other DNA sequences from this sample encode an identical CDR3 as well. This chain joins TRBV5-1 and TRBJ2-7; 7 nucleotides align to TRBD1. Germline assignment: CDR1 SGHRS and CDR2 YFSETQ. The CDR3 sequence is 14 residues long. The V segment lost 0 bases and the J segment 1 base; nucleotides outside the gene matches: 1. The CDR3 sequence is CASSLGQGSYEQYF. In nucleotides, the CDR3 is TGCGCCAGCAGCTTGGGACAGGGTTCCTACGAGCAGTACTTC.